A single sample is the source of the 26 T cell receptor beta chains below, sequenced in a study of T cells in women clearing cervical HPV infection. Assay: immunoSEQ multiplex PCR; the TCRdb copy retains only in-frame clones and omits some. In all, the sample yields fewer than 40,000 clones. Sequenced input: blood buffy coat. These receptors all come from a woman aged 18-70 years with a cervical HPV16 infection that either progressed to CIN3+ or cleared (not recorded which).

Comments on this clone: Sequencing ends 3 residues short of the CDR3 end; the germline J gene provides the rest. The chain has TRBV20-1 and TRBJ1-1; no clear D. This CDR3 region has 14 residues. Germline V CDR1 and CDR2: DFQATT, SNEGSKA (reference sequence). Trimming took off 4 bases at V and 2 bases at J, with 14 bases between the two ends. The CDR3 loop is CSATESQVNTEAFF. CDR3 DNA, as far as it was read: TGCAGTGCTACCGAGAGCCAGGTAAACACTGAA.

As for this clone: The missing CDR3 end, 3 residues past where the read stops, is filled in from the germline J gene. The rearrangement joins TRBV7-6 to TRBJ2-7, with 12 bases aligning to TRBD1. After removal of 4 bases from V and 5 bases from J, the junction contained 9 bases not matched to a gene. Germline V gene data show CDR1 as SGHVS and CDR2 as FNYEAQ. CDR3 size: 16 residues. This CDR3 is CASSWSPGQGADEQYF. CDR3 bases read: TGTGCCAGCAGCTGGTCCCCGGGACAGGGGGCCGACGAG.

As to this clone: The read ends 3 residues shy of where the CDR3 ends; the end is completed using the germline J gene. The J gene is TRBJ2-7, the V gene TRBV29-1, with 10 positions matching TRBD2. This CDR3 is built from 15 residues. V lost 4 bases, J lost 5 bases, and 11 bases stayed unmatched. The germline V gene encodes CDR1 SQVTM and CDR2 ANQGSEA. The CDR3 DNA, read in part, is TGCAGCGTTGCACGGAGGCTAGCGGGGGTCCACGAG. Translated: CSVARRLAGVHE. The complete CDR3 sequence is CSVARRLAGVHEQYF.

With regard to this clone: The read ends 3 residues shy of where the CDR3 ends; the end is completed using the germline J gene. The rearrangement links TRBV10-3 to TRBJ1-2, with D unresolved. This CDR3 contains 14 residues. With 5 bases removed from V and 0 bases from J, the gap between germline ends came to 10 bases. Germline V gene sequence: CDR1 ENHRY, CDR2 SYGVKD. This CDR3 is CAISRTAANYGYTF. The DNA read from the CDR3 is TGTGCCATCAGTAGGACTGCAGCTAACTATGGC.

On this clone: The read halts 3 residues ahead of the CDR3 end, with the missing end drawn from the germline J gene. The sample holds other DNA sequences that translate to the same CDR3. This rearrangement joins TRBV7-9 to TRBJ1-3; D gene ambiguous. The V gene's germline CDR1 is SEHNR and CDR2 FQNEAQ (reference sequence). The V end was cut by 7 bases, the J end by 4 bases, with 11 bases between. The CDR3 loop spans 13 amino acids. The DNA read from the CDR3 is TGTGCCAGCAACCCTGCGGGAGGAAACACC. Its protein is CASNPAGGNT. The full CDR3 sequence reads CASNPAGGNTIYF.

Comment on this clone: The read is 3 residues too short to cover the CDR3 end, so that end is filled in from the germline J gene. The V call is TRBV5-1, the J call TRBJ2-3; 7 bases agree with TRBD2. This CDR3 has 14 residues. CDR1 is SGHRS and CDR2 is YFSETQ in the germline V gene. CDR3 residues: CASSGGTAGETQYF. The sequenced part of the CDR3 DNA is TGCGCCAGCAGCGGGGGGACGGCGGGGGAGACG.

As for this clone: The read comes to an end 3 residues before the CDR3 does, leaving the germline J gene to fill in the end. This rearrangement joins TRBV6-1 to TRBJ2-2; tentative D call: TRBD1 (5 bases). Germline CDR1 MNHNS, CDR2 SASEGT. The CDR3 spans 15 residues. The sequenced CDR3 bases are TGTGCCAGCAGTGAGGACATTTTCTATAATTCACCG. This translates into CASSEDIFYNSP. The whole CDR3 sequence reads CASSEDIFYNSPLFF.

Worth noting for this clone: The read terminates 3 residues ahead of where the CDR3 ends, so the germline J gene completes it. This chain connects TRBV5-1 to TRBJ2-7; D unclear. V was clipped by 0 bases and J by 0 bases, with 4 bases between them. Germline V gives CDR1 SGHRS, CDR2 YFSETQ. This CDR3 spans 13 amino acids. The sequenced CDR3 bases are TGCGCCAGCAGCTTGGGCAGCTCCTACGAG. The encoded protein is CASSLGSSYE. The whole CDR3 reads CASSLGSSYEQYF. The entire variable domain, with the rest obtained from reference TRBV5-1 and TRBJ2-7, is as follows: KAGVTQTPRYLIKTRGQQVTLSCSPISGHRSVSWYQQTPGQGLQFLFEYFSETQRNKGNFPGRFSGRQFSNSRSEMNVSTLELGDSALYLCASSLGSSYEQYFGPGTRLTVT.

Note on this clone: The read stops 3 residues short of the end of the CDR3; the missing end is completed from the germline J gene. The chain recombines TRBV20-1 with TRBJ2-3; a weak D match, TRBD1 (5 bases). The CDR3 covers 13 residues. CDR1 and CDR2 (germline): DFQATT, SNEGSKA (reference sequence). V was pared by 5 bases and J by 4 bases, with 13 bases between. The DNA read from the CDR3 is TGCAGTGCTTCCAGGGTAGCCCCAGATACG. Protein product: CSASRVAPDT. The full CDR3 protein is CSASRVAPDTQYF.

A remark on this clone: The sequence runs out 3 residues before the end of the CDR3; the remainder is reconstructed from the germline J gene. The V call is TRBV7-8, the J call TRBJ2-7, with a weak D call TRBD2 (5 bases). CDR3 length equals 15 residues. Germline V CDR1 and CDR2: SGHVS, FQNEAQ. V lost 7 bases, J lost 4 bases, and 20 bases lay in between. CDR3 amino acids: CASTLRADRLYEQYF. The sequenced CDR3 bases are TGTGCCAGCACCCTAAGAGCGGATCGCCTGTACGAG.

The CDR3 DNA, read in part, is TGTGCCAGCAGCTTAGGGGCTACAGGATCTGCCTACGAG. Its protein product is CASSLGATGSAYE. The CDR3 reads in full as CASSLGATGSAYEQYF. J is TRBJ2-7 and V is TRBV7-8, with TRBD1 as a possible D gene (5 bases). The read terminates 3 residues ahead of where the CDR3 ends, so the germline J gene completes it. The CDR3 contains 16 residues. The germline gives CDR1 SGHVS, CDR2 FQNEAQ. The V gene lost 1 base and the J gene lost 2 bases, with 15 bases spanning the gap.

As concerns this clone: The read finishes 3 residues shy of the CDR3 end, and the germline J gene is used to complete it. The rearrangement uses TRBV19 and TRBJ2-6; 8 bases are a match to TRBD1. V was clipped by 7 bases and J by 1 base; unmatched bases: 12. CDR1 LNHDA and CDR2 SQIVND come from the germline V gene (reference sequence). CDR3 length: 18 residues. CDR3 DNA (partial): TGTGCCAGTACCATAGGACAGGGCTCGGGTTCTGGGGCCAACGTC. Its translation: CASTIGQGSGSGANV. The entire CDR3 protein reads CASTIGQGSGSGANVLTF.

Incomplete CDR3 DNA: TGTGCCAGCAGCTTATCGGGACAAGAGTACGAG. Its protein is CASSLSGQEYE. The CDR3 as a whole reads CASSLSGQEYEQYF. This chain connects TRBV7-8 to TRBJ2-7; a weak D match, TRBD1 (6 bases). The read ends 3 residues early relative to the CDR3; the germline J gene fills the gap. Germline-derived CDR1 and CDR2 are SGHVS and FQNEAQ. The CDR3 totals 14 residues. V shed 2 bases and J shed 4 bases, with 12 bases lying between them.

Worth noting for this clone: Relative to the germline gene, one junction end is altered; a read error may explain this. Other DNA sequences in the same sample also yield this CDR3. The chain's CDR3 is CAIGPRGGNTIYF. The CDR3 bases that were read are TGTGCCATCGGACCCAGGGGTGGAAACACA. The V call is TRBV19, the J call TRBJ1-3; maybe TRBD1 (6 bases). The CDR3 extends 3 residues past the end of the read, so its final part is completed from the germline J gene. The CDR3 consists of 13 residues. The germline V gene has CDR1 LNHDA and CDR2 SQIVND (reference sequence). Full variable domain (missing parts from reference TRBV19 and TRBJ1-3): DGGITQSPKYLFRKEGQNVTLSCEQNLNHDAMYWYRQDPGQGLRLIYYSQIVNDFQKGDIAEGYSVSREKKESFPLTVTSAQKNPTAFYLCAIGPRGGNTIYFGEGSWLTVV.

CDR3 loop: CAGRVSPGNEQFF. The sequenced part of the CDR3 DNA is TGTGCCGGCAGGGTGAGCCCGGGCAATGAG. The rearrangement uses TRBV30 and TRBJ2-1, with D possibly TRBD1 on 5 matching bases. The sequence runs out 3 residues before the end of the CDR3; the remainder is reconstructed from the germline J gene. Germline CDR1 is GTSNPN and CDR2 is SVGIG (reference sequence). This CDR3 region has 13 residues. V was clipped by 8 bases and J by 6 bases, with 17 bases between them. Variable domain in full (rest from reference TRBV30 and TRBJ2-1): SQTIHQWPATLVQPVGSPLSLECTVEGTSNPNLYWYRQAAGRGLQLLFYSVGIGQISSEVPQNLSASRPQDRQFILSSKKLLLSDSGFYLCAGRVSPGNEQFFGPGTRLTVL.

On this clone itself: The CDR3 end lies 3 residues beyond the end of the read and is filled in from the germline J gene. This chain uses TRBV5-4 with TRBJ2-7; 9 bases fit TRBD1. Germline lookup yields CDR1 SGHNT and CDR2 YYREEE (reference sequence). CDR3 size: 16 residues. The V gene end was trimmed by 5 bases and the J gene end by 4 bases; junction bases not matched to a gene: 13. The part of the CDR3 DNA that was read is TGTGCCAGCAGTTCGGACCCGGGACAGGGATTTTACGAG. Translated, it gives CASSSDPGQGFYE. In full, the CDR3 is CASSSDPGQGFYEQYF.

Points on this clone: The observed sequence ends 3 residues before the CDR3 terminus, with the missing tail filled in from the germline J gene. The chain combines TRBV7-3 with TRBJ2-3; 9 positions agree with TRBD2. Germline values: CDR1 SGHTA, CDR2 FQGTGA. Trimming removed 2 bases from V and 5 bases from J; junction bases left unmatched: 8. This CDR3 has 16 residues. CDR3 DNA, as far as it was read: TGTGCCAGCAGCTTATATGGTAGCGGGGGAGAAGATACG. It is translated as CASSLYGSGGEDT. In full, the CDR3 is CASSLYGSGGEDTQYF.

Concerning this clone: The read terminates 3 residues ahead of where the CDR3 ends, so the germline J gene completes it. This chain connects TRBV5-1 to TRBJ1-6; 10 bases are shared with TRBD1. Looked up from germline, CDR1 is SGHRS and CDR2 is YFSETQ. The length of the CDR3 is 14 residues. The V gene end was trimmed by 9 bases and the J gene end by 10 bases; junction bases not matched to a gene: 10. The sequenced part of the CDR3 DNA is TGCGCCACCAGACAGGGGGCAAAGGAATCACCC. Translating it yields CATRQGAKESP. The complete CDR3 sequence is CATRQGAKESPLHF.

A remark on this clone: The CDR3 end falls 3 residues outside the read, so it is completed with the germline J gene. This chain uses TRBV29-1 with TRBJ1-1; 12 nucleotides agree with TRBD1. The CDR3 has 15 amino acids. V gave up 6 bases and J gave up 3 bases; unmatched junction bases: 8. Germline CDR1 reads SQVTM; CDR2 reads ANQGSEA. Here the CDR3 reads CSVQGTGGGYTEAFF. CDR3 DNA (partial): TGCAGCGTCCAGGGGACAGGGGGCGGGTACACTGAA.

Concerning this clone: The CDR3 extends 3 residues past the end of the read, so its final part is completed from the germline J gene. The chain combines TRBV20-1 with TRBJ2-1; a weak D match, TRBD2 (7 bases). The CDR3 covers 14 residues. Trimming pared 2 bases from V and 7 bases from J, leaving 15 bases between. Per germline, CDR1 DFQATT and CDR2 SNEGSKA (reference sequence). CDR3 region: CSARLGGGGNEQFF. CDR3 DNA, as far as it was read: TGCAGTGCTAGACTAGGAGGGGGAGGGAATGAG.

On this clone: The DNA ends 3 residues before the CDR3 does, and the rest of the CDR3 is filled in from the germline J gene. The chain uses TRBV28 and TRBJ2-1; 7 nucleotides line up with TRBD1. V gave up 6 bases and J gave up 6 bases; unmatched junction bases: 5. Germline CDR1 and CDR2: MDHEN and SYDVKM. The CDR3 extends over 13 amino acids. The CDR3 DNA, read in part, is TGTGCCAGCAGAGGACAGGTTAGCAATGAG. Translation gives CASRGQVSNE. The full CDR3 protein reads CASRGQVSNEQFF.

A word on this clone: The read is 3 residues too short to cover the CDR3 end, so that end is filled in from the germline J gene. The chain combines TRBV18 with TRBJ1-2; TRBD1 agrees at 11 bases. Per the germline V gene, CDR1 is KGHSH and CDR2 is LQKENI. V dropped 6 bases and J dropped 6; count of bases not matched to a gene: 6. The CDR3 has 14 amino acids. CDR3 region: CASSPGTGGNGYTF. Incomplete CDR3 DNA: TGTGCCAGCTCCCCCGGGACAGGGGGGAATGGC.

To note about this clone: The sequenced fragment ends 3 residues before the CDR3 boundary, so the rest is inferred from the germline J gene. The chain joins TRBV7-9 to TRBJ1-5; 7 bases map to TRBD1. Trimming at V came to 5 bases and at J to 2 bases, leaving 3 bases not matched to a gene. Germline values: CDR1 SEHNR, CDR2 FQNEAQ (reference sequence). The CDR3 length is 14 residues. The CDR3 protein is CASSLQGGNQPQHF. The covered CDR3 bases are TGTGCCAGCAGCCTTCAGGGGGGCAATCAGCCC.

As for this clone: The read terminates 3 residues before the CDR3 end, so the remaining end is supplied by the germline J gene. V usage is TRBV7-9 and J usage is TRBJ1-6; 8 bases match TRBD1. This CDR3 has 13 amino acids. Germline loops: CDR1 SEHNR, CDR2 FQNEAQ (reference sequence). The CDR3 sequence is CASSQGQDVPLHF. The sequenced part of the CDR3 DNA is TGTGCCAGCAGCCAGGGACAGGATGTCCCC.

For this clone: Sequencing ends 3 residues short of the CDR3 end; the germline J gene provides the rest. The rearrangement links TRBV18 to TRBJ2-1; 14 bases align to TRBD2. CDR3 length equals 17 residues. J lost 7 bases, V lost 4 bases, and 9 bases had no gene match. CDR1 is KGHSH, CDR2 LQKENI, per germline. The DNA read from the CDR3 is TGTGCCAGCTCACTCCGCCCGGGACTAGCGGGAGTAAATGAG. This translates into CASSLRPGLAGVNE. The full CDR3 protein reads CASSLRPGLAGVNEQFF. The full variable domain, in which reference TRBV18 and TRBJ2-1 provide the parts outside the CDR3, is NAGVMQNPRHLVRRRGQEARLRCSPMKGHSHVYWYRQLPEEGLKFMVYLQKENIIDESGMPKERFSAEFPKEGPSILRIQQVVRGDSAAYFCASSLRPGLAGVNEQFFGPGTRLTVL.

Notes on this clone: The CDR3 end falls 3 residues outside the read, so it is completed with the germline J gene. The chain links TRBV7-2 to TRBJ2-3, with 9 bases aligning to TRBD1. CDR3 length: 15 residues. Germline V gene data show CDR1 as SGHTA and CDR2 as FQGNSA. The DNA read from the CDR3 is TGTGCCAGCAGCTTAGGCGGGACAGGGCCGCTTGCG. As protein: CASSLGGTGPLA. In full, the CDR3 is CASSLGGTGPLAQYF.